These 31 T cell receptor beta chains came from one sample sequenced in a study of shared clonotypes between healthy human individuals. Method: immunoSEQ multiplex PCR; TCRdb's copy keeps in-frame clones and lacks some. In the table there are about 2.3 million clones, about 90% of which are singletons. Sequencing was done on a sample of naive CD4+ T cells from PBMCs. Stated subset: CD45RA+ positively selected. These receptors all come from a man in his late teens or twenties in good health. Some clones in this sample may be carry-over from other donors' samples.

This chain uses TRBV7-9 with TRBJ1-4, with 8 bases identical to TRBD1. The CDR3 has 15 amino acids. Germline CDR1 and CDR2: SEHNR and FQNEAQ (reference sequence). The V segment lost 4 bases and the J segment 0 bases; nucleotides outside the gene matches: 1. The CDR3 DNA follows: TGTGCCAGCAGCTCGGGACAGGCAACTAATGAAAAACTGTTTTTT. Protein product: CASSSGQATNEKLFF. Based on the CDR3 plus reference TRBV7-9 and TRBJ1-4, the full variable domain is DTGVSQNPRHKITKRGQNVTFRCDPISEHNRLYWYRQTLGQGPEFLTYFQNEAQLEKSRLLSDRFSAERPKGSFSTLEIQRTEQGDSAMYLCASSSGQATNEKLFFGSGTQLSVL.

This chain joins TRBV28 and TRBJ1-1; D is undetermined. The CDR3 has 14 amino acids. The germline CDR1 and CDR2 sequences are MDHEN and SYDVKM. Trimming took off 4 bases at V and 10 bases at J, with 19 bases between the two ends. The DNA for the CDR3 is TGTGCCAGCAGTTCGAACATGTTTTCGTTGGGAGCTTTCTTT. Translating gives CASSSNMFSLGAFF.

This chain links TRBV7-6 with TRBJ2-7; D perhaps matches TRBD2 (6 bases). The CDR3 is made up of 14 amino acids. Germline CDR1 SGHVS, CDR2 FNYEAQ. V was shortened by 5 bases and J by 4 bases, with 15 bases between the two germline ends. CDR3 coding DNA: TGTGCCAGCAGCCGTTGGGACGGGAGTTACGAGCAGTACTTC. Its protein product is CASSRWDGSYEQYF.

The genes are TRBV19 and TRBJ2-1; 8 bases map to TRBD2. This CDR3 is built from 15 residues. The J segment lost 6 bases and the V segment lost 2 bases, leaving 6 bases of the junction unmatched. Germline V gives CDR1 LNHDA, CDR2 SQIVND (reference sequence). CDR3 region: CASSITSGSINEQFF. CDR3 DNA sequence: TGTGCCAGTAGTATAACAAGCGGGAGCATCAATGAGCAGTTCTTC.

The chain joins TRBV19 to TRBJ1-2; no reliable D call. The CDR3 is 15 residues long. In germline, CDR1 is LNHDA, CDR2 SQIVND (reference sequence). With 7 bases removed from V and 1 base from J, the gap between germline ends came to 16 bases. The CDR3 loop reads CASTSSSGSNYGYTF. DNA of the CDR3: TGTGCCAGTACCTCCTCTTCCGGCAGTAACTATGGCTACACCTTC.

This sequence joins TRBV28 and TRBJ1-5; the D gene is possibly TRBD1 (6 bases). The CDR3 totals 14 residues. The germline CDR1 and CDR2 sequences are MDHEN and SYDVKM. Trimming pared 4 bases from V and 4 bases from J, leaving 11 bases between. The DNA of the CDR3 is TGTGCCAGCAGTTCAGGGGATGCAAATCAGCCCCAGCATTTT. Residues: CASSSGDANQPQHF.

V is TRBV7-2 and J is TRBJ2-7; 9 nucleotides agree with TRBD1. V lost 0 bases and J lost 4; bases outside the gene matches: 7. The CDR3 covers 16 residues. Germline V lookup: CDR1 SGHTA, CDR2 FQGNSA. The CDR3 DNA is TGTGCCAGCAGCTTAGCGCCGGGACAGGGACGATACGAGCAGTACTTC. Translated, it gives CASSLAPGQGRYEQYF. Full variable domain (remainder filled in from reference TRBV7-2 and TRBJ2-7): GAGVSQSPSNKVTEKGKDVELRCDPISGHTALYWYRQSLGQGLEFLIYFQGNSAPDKSGLPSDRFSAERTGGSVSTLTIQRTQQEDSAVYLCASSLAPGQGRYEQYFGPGTRLTVT.

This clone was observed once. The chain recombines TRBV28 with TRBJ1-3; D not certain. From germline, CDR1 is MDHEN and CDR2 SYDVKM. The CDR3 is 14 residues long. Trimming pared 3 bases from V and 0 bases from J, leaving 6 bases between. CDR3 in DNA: TGTGCCAGCAGTTTTCACTTCTCTGGAAACACCATATATTTT. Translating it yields CASSFHFSGNTIYF.

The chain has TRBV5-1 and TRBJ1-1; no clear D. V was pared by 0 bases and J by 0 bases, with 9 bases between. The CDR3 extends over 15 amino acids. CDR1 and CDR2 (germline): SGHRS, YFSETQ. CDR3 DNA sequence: TGCGCCAGCAGCTTGGGGACGGGGTTGAACACTGAAGCTTTCTTT. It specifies CASSLGTGLNTEAFF.

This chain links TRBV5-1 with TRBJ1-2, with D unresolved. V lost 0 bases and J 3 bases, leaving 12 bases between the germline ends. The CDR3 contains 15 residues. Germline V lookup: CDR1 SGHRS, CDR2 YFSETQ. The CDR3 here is CASSLDRLMDYGYTF. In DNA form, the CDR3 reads TGCGCCAGCAGCTTGGATCGGCTGATGGACTATGGCTACACCTTC.

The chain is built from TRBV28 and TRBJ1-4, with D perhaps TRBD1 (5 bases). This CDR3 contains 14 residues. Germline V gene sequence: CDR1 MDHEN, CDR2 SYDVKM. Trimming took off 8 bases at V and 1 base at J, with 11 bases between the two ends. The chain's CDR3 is CASGARGTNEKLFF. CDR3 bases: TGTGCCAGCGGGGCGAGGGGAACTAATGAAAAACTGTTTTTT.

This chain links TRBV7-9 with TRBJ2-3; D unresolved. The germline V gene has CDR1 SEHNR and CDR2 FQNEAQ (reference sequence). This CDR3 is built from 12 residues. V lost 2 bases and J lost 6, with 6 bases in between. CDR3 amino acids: CASSLLGDTQYF. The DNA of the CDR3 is TGTGCCAGCAGCTTACTTGGGGATACGCAGTATTTT.

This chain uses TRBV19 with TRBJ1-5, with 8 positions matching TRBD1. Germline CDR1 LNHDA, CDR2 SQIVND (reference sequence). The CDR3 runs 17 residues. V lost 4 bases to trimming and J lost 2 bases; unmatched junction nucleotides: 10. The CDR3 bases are TGTGCCAGTAGTAAGGGGGCGACAGGGGATGGCAATCAGCCCCAGCATTTT. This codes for CASSKGATGDGNQPQHF.

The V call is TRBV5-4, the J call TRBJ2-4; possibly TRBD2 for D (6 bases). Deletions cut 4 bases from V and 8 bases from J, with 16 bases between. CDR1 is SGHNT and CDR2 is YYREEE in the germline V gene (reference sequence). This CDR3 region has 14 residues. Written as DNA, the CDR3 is TGTGCCAGCAGCCCTGAACTAGCCGGGGACATTCAGTACTTC. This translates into CASSPELAGDIQYF.

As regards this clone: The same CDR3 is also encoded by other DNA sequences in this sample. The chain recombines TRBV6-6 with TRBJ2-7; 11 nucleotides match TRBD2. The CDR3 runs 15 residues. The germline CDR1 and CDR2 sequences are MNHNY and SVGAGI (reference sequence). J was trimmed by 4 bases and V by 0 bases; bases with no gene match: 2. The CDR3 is CASSYSLAGGYEQYF. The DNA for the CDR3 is TGTGCCAGCAGTTACTCCCTAGCGGGAGGTTACGAGCAGTACTTC.

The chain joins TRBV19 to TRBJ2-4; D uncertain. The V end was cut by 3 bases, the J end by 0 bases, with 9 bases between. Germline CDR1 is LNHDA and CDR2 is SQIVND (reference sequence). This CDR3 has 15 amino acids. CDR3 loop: CASSMRTIAKNIQYF. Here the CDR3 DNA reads TGTGCCAGTAGTATGCGGACCATAGCCAAAAACATTCAGTACTTC. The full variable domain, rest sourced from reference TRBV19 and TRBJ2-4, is DGGITQSPKYLFRKEGQNVTLSCEQNLNHDAMYWYRQDPGQGLRLIYYSQIVNDFQKGDIAEGYSVSREKKESFPLTVTSAQKNPTAFYLCASSMRTIAKNIQYFGAGTRLSVL.

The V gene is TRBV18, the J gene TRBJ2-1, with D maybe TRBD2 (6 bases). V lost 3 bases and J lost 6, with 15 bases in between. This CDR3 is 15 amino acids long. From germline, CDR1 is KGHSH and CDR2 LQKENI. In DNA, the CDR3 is TGTGCCAGCTCACCCTCCCGGGAGTATTTCAATGAGCAGTTCTTC. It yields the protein CASSPSREYFNEQFF.

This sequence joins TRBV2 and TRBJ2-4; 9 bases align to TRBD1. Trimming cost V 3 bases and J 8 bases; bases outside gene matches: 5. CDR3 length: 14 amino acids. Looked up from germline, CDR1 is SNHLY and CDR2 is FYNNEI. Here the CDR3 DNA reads TGTGCCAGCAGTGAGGGACAGGGTACGGACATTCAGTACTTC. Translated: CASSEGQGTDIQYF.

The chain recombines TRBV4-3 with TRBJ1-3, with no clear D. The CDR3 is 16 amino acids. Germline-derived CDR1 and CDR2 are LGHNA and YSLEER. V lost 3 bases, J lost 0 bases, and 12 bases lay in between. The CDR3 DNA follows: TGCGCCAGCAGCCACAACACGGCTTCCTCTGGAAACACCATATATTTT. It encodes CASSHNTASSGNTIYF.

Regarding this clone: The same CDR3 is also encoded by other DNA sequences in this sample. Here the CDR3 reads CASSVGGQSYGYTF. In nucleotides, the CDR3 is TGTGCCAGCAGCGTTGGGGGACAGAGCTATGGCTACACCTTC. The chain combines TRBV9 with TRBJ1-2; TRBD1 agrees at 7 bases. V lost 2 bases and J lost 4; bases outside the gene matches: 5. The CDR3 totals 14 residues. Germline lookup yields CDR1 SGDLS and CDR2 YYNGEE.

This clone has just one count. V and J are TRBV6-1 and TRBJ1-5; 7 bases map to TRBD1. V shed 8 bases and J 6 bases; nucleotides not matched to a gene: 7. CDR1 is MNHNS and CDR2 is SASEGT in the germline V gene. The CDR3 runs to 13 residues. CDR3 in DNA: TGTGCCAGCGTGACAGGGAGAGTTCAGCCCCAGCATTTT. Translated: CASVTGRVQPQHF.

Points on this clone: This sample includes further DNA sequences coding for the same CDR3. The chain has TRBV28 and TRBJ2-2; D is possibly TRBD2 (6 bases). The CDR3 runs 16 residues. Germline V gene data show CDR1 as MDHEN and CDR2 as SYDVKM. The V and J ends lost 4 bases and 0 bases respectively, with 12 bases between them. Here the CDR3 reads CASSSAGTANTGELFF. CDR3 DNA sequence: TGTGCCAGCAGTTCTGCCGGGACTGCGAACACCGGGGAGCTGTTTTTT.

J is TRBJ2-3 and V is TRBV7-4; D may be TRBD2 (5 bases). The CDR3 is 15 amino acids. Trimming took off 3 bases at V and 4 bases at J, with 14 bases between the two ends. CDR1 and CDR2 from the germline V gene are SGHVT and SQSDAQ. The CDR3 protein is CASSLGSARADTQYF. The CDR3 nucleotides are TGTGCCAGCAGCTTGGGATCAGCGAGGGCAGATACGCAGTATTTT.

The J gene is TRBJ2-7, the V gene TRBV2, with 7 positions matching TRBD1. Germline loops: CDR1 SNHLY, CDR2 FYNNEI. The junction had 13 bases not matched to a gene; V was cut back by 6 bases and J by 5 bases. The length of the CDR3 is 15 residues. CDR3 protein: CASRGPFGTEDEQYF. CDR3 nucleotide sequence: TGTGCCAGCAGAGGCCCATTCGGGACAGAAGACGAGCAGTACTTC.

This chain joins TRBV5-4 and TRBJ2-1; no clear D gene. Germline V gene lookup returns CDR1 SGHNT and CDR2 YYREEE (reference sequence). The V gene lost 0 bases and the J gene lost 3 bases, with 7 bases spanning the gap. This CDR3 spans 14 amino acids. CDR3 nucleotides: TGTGCCAGCAGCTTGGCCGACCACTACAATGAGCAGTTCTTC. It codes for CASSLADHYNEQFF. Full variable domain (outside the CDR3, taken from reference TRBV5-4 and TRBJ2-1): ETGVTQSPTHLIKTRGQQVTLRCSSQSGHNTVSWYQQALGQGPQFIFQYYREEENGRGNFPPRFSGLQFPNYSSELNVNALELDDSALYLCASSLADHYNEQFFGPGTRLTVL.

CDR3 sequence: CASSQLGTAVSGANVLTF. CDR3 in DNA: TGTGCCAGCAGCCAGCTGGGGACGGCCGTATCTGGGGCCAACGTCCTGACTTTC. The rearrangement joins TRBV9 to TRBJ2-6, with D perhaps TRBD1 or TRBD2 (5 bases each). Deletions cut 4 bases from V and 1 base from J, with 18 bases between. The germline V gene has CDR1 SGDLS and CDR2 YYNGEE. The CDR3 has 18 amino acids. Full variable domain (outside the CDR3, taken from reference TRBV9 and TRBJ2-6): DSGVTQTPKHLITATGQRVTLRCSPRSGDLSVYWYQQSLDQGLQFLIQYYNGEERAKGNILERFSAQQFPDLHSELNLSSLELGDSALYFCASSQLGTAVSGANVLTFGAGSRLTVL.

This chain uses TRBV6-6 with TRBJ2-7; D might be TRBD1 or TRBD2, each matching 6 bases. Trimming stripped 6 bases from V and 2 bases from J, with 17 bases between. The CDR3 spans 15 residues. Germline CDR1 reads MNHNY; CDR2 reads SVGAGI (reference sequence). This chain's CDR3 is CASRSYGGPTYEQYF. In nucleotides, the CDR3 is TGTGCCAGCAGATCCTATGGGGGGCCAACCTACGAGCAGTACTTC.

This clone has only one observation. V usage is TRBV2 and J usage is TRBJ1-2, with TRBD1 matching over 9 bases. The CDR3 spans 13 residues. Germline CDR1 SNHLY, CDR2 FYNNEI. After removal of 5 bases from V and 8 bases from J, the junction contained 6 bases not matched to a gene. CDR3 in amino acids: CASSPTGGLGYTF. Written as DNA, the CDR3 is TGTGCCAGCAGTCCGACAGGGGGATTGGGCTACACCTTC.

CDR3 region: CASSLEPGTYNEQFF. The CDR3 coding sequence is TGTGCCAGCAGCTTAGAGCCGGGGACCTACAATGAGCAGTTCTTC. The chain combines TRBV7-2 with TRBJ2-1, with D possibly TRBD2 on 5 matching bases. The germline V gene has CDR1 SGHTA and CDR2 FQGNSA. CDR3 length: 15 residues. Trimming shortened V by 1 base and J by 2 bases, and 9 bases separated the two germline ends.

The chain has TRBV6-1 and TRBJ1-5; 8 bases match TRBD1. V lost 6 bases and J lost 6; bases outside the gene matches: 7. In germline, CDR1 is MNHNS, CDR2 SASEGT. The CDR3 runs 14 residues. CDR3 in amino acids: CASRQQGEGQPQHF. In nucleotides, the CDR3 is TGTGCCAGCAGACAACAGGGGGAAGGTCAGCCCCAGCATTTT.

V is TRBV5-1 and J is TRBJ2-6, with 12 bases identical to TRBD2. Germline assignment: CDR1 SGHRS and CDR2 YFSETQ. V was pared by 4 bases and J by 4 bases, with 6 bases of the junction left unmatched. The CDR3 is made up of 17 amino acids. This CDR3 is CASSEIGLAGGANVLTF. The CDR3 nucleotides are TGCGCCAGCAGCGAAATCGGACTAGCGGGAGGGGCCAACGTCCTGACTTTC.